These 12 T cell receptor beta chains originate from one sample sequenced in a study of OX40 agonist ivuxolimab in advanced cancers. The table came from immunoSEQ multiplex PCR; TCRdb's copy has only in-frame clones and leaves some out. The sample has 65,000 to 80,000 clones, less than 90% seen once. Sequences were derived from CD4+ or CD8+ T cells sorted from blood, sampled in a trial of the OX40 agonist ivuxolimab. These receptors originate from an adult with an advanced solid tumor such as melanoma, head and neck, liver or kidney cancer.

The chain uses TRBV27 and TRBJ2-3, with D possibly TRBD2 on 6 matching bases. CDR3 length: 16 amino acids. V was pared by 2 bases and J by 0 bases, with 12 bases between. Germline V gene sequence: CDR1 MNHEY, CDR2 SMNVEV (reference sequence). The CDR3 loop reads CASSLLFGTSTDTQYF. CDR3 coding DNA: TGTGCCAGCAGTTTACTGTTCGGGACTAGCACAGATACGCAGTATTTT.

The V and J genes are TRBV6-6 and TRBJ2-2; the match to TRBD1 covers 11 bases. The CDR3 is 16 amino acids. J lost 4 bases, V lost 2 bases, and 3 bases had no gene match. From germline, CDR1 is MNHNY and CDR2 SVGAGI (reference sequence). CDR3 residues: CASSYGDRGGTGELFF. The CDR3 DNA is TGTGCCAGCAGTTACGGGGACAGGGGGGGCACCGGGGAGCTGTTTTTT.

The rearrangement uses TRBV9 and TRBJ2-6; D is undetermined. With 0 bases removed from V and 7 bases from J, the gap between germline ends came to 11 bases. CDR1 is SGDLS, CDR2 YYNGEE, per germline. The CDR3 is 15 amino acids. CDR3 sequence reads: CASSVESLGANVLTF. Here the CDR3 DNA reads TGTGCCAGCAGCGTAGAGAGCTTAGGTGCCAACGTCCTGACTTTC.

CDR3 protein: CASSFSGGAGGSPLHF. Here the CDR3 DNA reads TGTGCCAGCTCATTTTCAGGGGGCGCCGGGGGTTCACCCCTCCACTTT. V gene TRBV4-2 combines with J gene TRBJ1-6; 8 nucleotides agree with TRBD1. The trim removed 8 bases at V and 9 bases at J, leaving 15 bases unmatched. CDR1 is LGHNA and CDR2 is YNFKEQ in the germline V gene. The CDR3 covers 16 residues.

This rearrangement joins TRBV5-5 to TRBJ2-1, with 12 bases that match TRBD2. This CDR3 has 16 amino acids. V lost 1 base and J lost 3; bases outside the gene matches: 2. Germline V CDR1 and CDR2: SGHKS, YYEKEE (reference sequence). CDR3 sequence: CASSLRTSGVYNEQFF. The CDR3 bases are TGTGCCAGCAGCTTGAGGACTAGCGGGGTCTACAATGAGCAGTTCTTC.

The chain has TRBV5-1 and TRBJ2-5; 7 nucleotides line up with TRBD1. V was clipped by 4 bases and J by 5 bases; unmatched bases: 8. The CDR3 length is 14 residues. CDR1 is SGHRS and CDR2 is YFSETQ in the germline V gene. CDR3 in DNA: TGCGCCAGCAGCCTCGGACAGGTGGGGGAGACCCAGTACTTC. Translating gives CASSLGQVGETQYF.

V usage is TRBV10-3 and J usage is TRBJ2-7; D is possibly TRBD2 (5 bases). Germline assignment: CDR1 ENHRY and CDR2 SYGVKD. Trimming took 8 bases from V and 3 from J, leaving 14 bases between them. The length of the CDR3 is 13 residues. CDR3 DNA: TGTGCCATCGCCCTGGACGGGAACTACGAGCAGTACTTC. It codes for CAIALDGNYEQYF.

The CDR3 bases are TGTGCCAGCAGCCCAACGCCCCGGAAAGCAACTAATGAAAAACTGTTTTTT. It translates to CASSPTPRKATNEKLFF. The V gene is TRBV27, the J gene TRBJ1-4; D is unresolved. V shed 6 bases and J shed 0 bases, with 17 bases lying between them. The CDR3 consists of 17 residues. Looked up from germline, CDR1 is MNHEY and CDR2 is SMNVEV (reference sequence). Full variable domain (outside the CDR3, taken from reference TRBV27 and TRBJ1-4): EAQVTQNPRYLITVTGKKLTVTCSQNMNHEYMSWYRQDPGLGLRQIYYSMNVEVTDKGDVPEGYKVSRKEKRNFPLILESPSPNQTSLYFCASSPTPRKATNEKLFFGSGTQLSVL.

This chain connects TRBV2 to TRBJ1-1; 7 nucleotides align to TRBD1. Germline V CDR1 and CDR2: SNHLY, FYNNEI. Trimming at V came to 3 bases and at J to 4 bases, leaving 11 bases not matched to a gene. The CDR3 contains 16 residues. CDR3 sequence: CASSEKGAKKGTEAFF. CDR3 DNA: TGTGCCAGCAGTGAGAAGGGGGCGAAAAAGGGCACTGAAGCTTTCTTT.

This chain uses TRBV28 with TRBJ2-7, with TRBD1 as a possible D gene (7 bases). Germline V gene data show CDR1 as MDHEN and CDR2 as SYDVKM. CDR3 length: 14 amino acids. The V and J ends lost 3 bases and 2 bases respectively, with 11 bases between them. The CDR3 sequence is CASSFQGGPYEQYF. The CDR3, as DNA: TGTGCCAGCAGTTTCCAGGGGGGTCCCTACGAGCAGTACTTC.

This chain uses TRBV30 with TRBJ2-5, with TRBD1 matching 10 bases. CDR3 length: 16 amino acids. The V segment lost 4 bases and the J segment 5 bases; nucleotides outside the gene matches: 13. CDR1 is GTSNPN, CDR2 SVGIG, per germline (reference sequence). As DNA, the CDR3 is TGTGCCTGGACCCGGGACAGGGGTATATGGGGCGAGACCCAGTACTTC. As protein: CAWTRDRGIWGETQYF.

The V call is TRBV6-6, the J call TRBJ1-5, with D unclear. V gave up 6 bases and J gave up 1 base, with 16 bases separating them. Germline V gene sequence: CDR1 MNHNY, CDR2 SVGAGI (reference sequence). This CDR3 is built from 16 residues. CDR3 DNA sequence: TGTGCCAGCAGCAATCCAAAGGGTGGCAGCAATCAGCCCCAGCATTTT. Its translation: CASSNPKGGSNQPQHF.